This TCR beta chain is from a study of shared T cell receptors in the human thymus (dated by TCRdb to about 2021). With respect to the entire study: The study examined how self-reactive, shared T-cell receptor alpha chains are generated in the human thymus.

On this clone: The antigen it binds to is not known. Base qualities are not provided; no much larger clone lies one nucleotide away.

Receptor amplification or capture employed the immunoSEQ multiplex PCR assay. Entries here come from immuneACCESS through TCRdb and include only in-frame sequences with V and J called. Some clones fail to appear in such tables; in the studies checked, an unresolved V gene covers under half of the shortfall, and the cause of the remainder is unknown. This sample has around 730,000 clones in its table, and 80% to 90% of those were observed once. The ten largest clonotypes hold more than 0.008% of the sample. V loses 6 bases at its end and J loses 5 bases; junction bases beyond the gene matches: 14. Counted from cysteine to phenylalanine, this CDR3 has 18 amino acids. The retained sequence is limited to the CDR3, 54 bases, with the frame set at the first base. For CDR1 and CDR2, the germline V gene lists KGHSH and LQKENI. This same sample was also taken into another study, of human thymus T cells. Per the second study: In Finland, the donors were immunologically healthy infants who were having open corrective cardiac surgery for congenital heart defects. The thymus tissue came from surgical resects taken out during corrective cardiac surgery. Usage of V and J gene segments appeared to be biased in both the thymic and the peripheral blood repertoires. The related research found that thymic TCR repertoires overlapped highly between unrelated individuals. The study described the TCR alpha and beta repertoires in eight or nine infant thymus samples and a few matching peripheral blood samples. The cohort included more than 5 male and a couple of female infants, with donor ages spanning 7 to 244 days. Thymocytes were released mechanically from tissue and stored at -70 °C as pellets of roughly 9-31 million cells. Genomic DNA was extracted from frozen cell pellets with a QIAsymphony instrument. The immunoSEQ multiplex PCR assay was used to amplify the TCRB and TCRAD loci from a standardized amount of quality-controlled genomic DNA. Amplicons spanned the V(D)J region at a length sufficient to cover the CDR3 and identify V and J genes. The amplicons were sequenced on an Illumina platform via the commercial immunoSEQ service. Corrections for primer bias and sequencing errors followed previously described methods, while TCRAD and TCRB definitions were based on the IMGT database. immunoSEQ Analyzer 3.0 and VDJTools were used for repertoire analysis, which covered basic statistics, V/J segment usage, diversity estimates, rarefaction and pairwise overlap. Diversity was estimated with Chao1, ChaoE, Efron-Thisted, Shannon and inverse Simpson indices, and also on datasets down-sampled to the smallest sample. For repertoire overlap, CDR3 nucleotide sequence, V gene and J gene had to match strictly, and clustering was done by Jaccard-based multidimensional scaling. On average, roughly 810,000 unique TCRB clonotypes were obtained from thymus samples, compared with around 78,000 from blood samples.

The sequence was collected from a girl less than two years old with a congenital heart defect. Donor details come from another sample of the same person, matched by shared clones. The specimen sequenced was thymocytes. The sequence is built from TRBV18 and TRBJ2-7; 15 of the junction bases match TRBD2. The nucleotides are TGTGCCAGCTCTCACGGACTAGCGGGGGGGCGAGGGAGACACGAGCAGTACTTC. This is translated as CASSHGLAGGRGRHEQYF. The reference TRBV18 and TRBJ2-7 proteins fill in what lies around the CDR3, so the full variable domain reads NAGVMQNPRHLVRRRGQEARLRCSPMKGHSHVYWYRQLPEEGLKFMVYLQKENIIDESGMPKERFSAEFPKEGPSILRIQQVVRGDSAAYFCASSHGLAGGRGRHEQYFGPGTRLTVT.